The TCR beta chain described here comes from a study of immune evolution from preneoplasia to lung adenocarcinoma. The germline V gene has CDR1 WNHNN and CDR2 SYGVQD (reference sequence). The V and J ends lost 6 bases and 5 bases, in that order; junction bases with no gene match: 6. The CDR3 is 13 amino acids. About this clone: Its target is not known.

Whole-study findings and limits: Top clone share appeared to fall from AAH through AIS, MIA, adenocarcinoma. Highest clonality occurred in KRAS-mutant, not EGFR-mutant or double wild-type, nodules.

Clones were sequenced by immunoSEQ multiplex PCR, and TCRdb holds only the in-frame ones, with some missing. The sample lists under 4,500 clones; 60% to 85% were seen once. Source material: FFPE atypical adenomatous hyperplasia tissue from the lung. Subset of the sample: atypical adenomatous hyperplasia (AAH), lung preneoplasia. The sequence was obtained from a person between 65 and 80 years old with lung adenocarcinoma. The genes are TRBV10-1 and TRBJ2-7, with 8 positions matching TRBD1. In DNA form, the CDR3 reads TGCGCCAGCAGCGCGACAGGGGTAAACGAGCAGTACTTC. Translated: CASSATGVNEQYF.